The clone carrying this T cell receptor (beta chain) was detected a few times. Its antigen is still unknown. This record comes from a study of response to subunit inactivated influenza vaccine. Study-wide findings and caveats: After each seasonal influenza vaccination, few new T cells are recruited, the authors suggested.

This CDR3 spans 15 amino acids. Looked up from germline, CDR1 is DFQATT and CDR2 is SNEGSKA (reference sequence). Trimming took 4 bases from V and 2 from J; bases not matched to a gene: 9. TCRdb analysed the RT-PCR reads with MiXCR anew, one entry per CDR3 protein. The data contain 530,000 or so distinct CDR3 sequences, roughly 12% of them singletons. The specimen was PBMCs from blood, collected on the day of vaccination. The sequence was obtained from a man over 45 who received an inactivated influenza vaccine. V usage is TRBV20-1 and J usage is TRBJ2-5, with 8 bases identical to TRBD1. The CDR3 is CSATSGTGFQETQYF. CDR3 nucleotide sequence: TGCAGTGCTACGTCCGGGACAGGTTTTCAAGAGACCCAGTACTTC.